Following are 13 T cell receptor beta chains from one sample sequenced in a study of CD4 T cells in relation to SARS-CoV-2 and coronaviruses. CD4+ T cells from unexposed donors were obtained before the COVID-19 pandemic (2011-2018). CD4+ T cells were isolated from the cells after around eleven days of culture. Produced via immunoSEQ multiplex PCR; TCRdb's table is partial and in-frame only. The table lists about 22,000 clones, roughly 73% of them singletons, with about 17% in the top ten. No antigens are known for them. The sequencing input was CD4+ T cells from PBMCs, cultured in vitro. These receptors were collected from a human donor in good health.

The V and J genes are TRBV5-6 and TRBJ2-1, with D unclear. The CDR3 totals 12 residues. Trimming removed 0 bases from V and 9 bases from J, with 7 bases in between. Germline values: CDR1 SGHDT, CDR2 YYEEEE. In DNA form, the CDR3 reads TGTGCCAGCAGCTTGGCCCACTCTGAGCAGTTCTTC. The encoded protein is CASSLAHSEQFF.

This chain joins TRBV7-9 and TRBJ1-4; 7 bases match TRBD1. This CDR3 contains 16 residues. Germline V gene lookup returns CDR1 SEHNR and CDR2 FQNEAQ (reference sequence). Trimming removed 0 bases from V and 8 bases from J; junction bases left unmatched: 9. CDR3 DNA: TGTGCCAGCAGCTTAGCCTCGACAGGGCTGGGAGAAAAACTGTTTTTT. This gives the protein CASSLASTGLGEKLFF.

The chain uses TRBV2 and TRBJ1-6; the D is unclear. Germline values: CDR1 SNHLY, CDR2 FYNNEI. The CDR3 contains 12 residues. With 7 bases removed from V and 11 bases from J, the gap between germline ends came to 12 bases. The DNA of the CDR3 is TGTGCCAGCAACCTTGTTGGCACACCCCTCCACTTT. This gives the protein CASNLVGTPLHF.

This clone has only one observation. The chain couples TRBV10-3 to TRBJ2-1, with D hard to call. Trimming removed 4 bases from V and 8 bases from J, with 18 bases in between. The CDR3 length is 15 residues. Per germline, CDR1 ENHRY and CDR2 SYGVKD. For the CDR3, the DNA is TGTGCCATCAGTGTGACGGGTCTTAACCGCGATGAGCAGTTCTTC. It translates to CAISVTGLNRDEQFF.

This chain links TRBV7-9 with TRBJ2-3; D may match TRBD1 or TRBD2 (5 bases each). CDR3 length: 15 amino acids. Trimming took 2 bases from V and 2 from J, leaving 11 bases between them. Germline values: CDR1 SEHNR, CDR2 FQNEAQ (reference sequence). The CDR3 DNA sequence: TGTGCCAGCAGCTTATCGAACGGGGCCACAGATACGCAGTATTTT. Translating it yields CASSLSNGATDTQYF.

This chain joins TRBV4-1 and TRBJ2-1; D might be TRBD2 (6 bases). CDR1 and CDR2 from the germline V gene are MGHRA and YSYEKL. The CDR3 consists of 14 residues. Deletions cut 0 bases from V and 12 bases from J, with 15 bases between. CDR3 in amino acids: CASSQDPRLVLQFF. Written as DNA, the CDR3 is TGCGCCAGCAGCCAAGACCCGAGACTAGTCCTGCAGTTCTTC.

The gene calls are TRBV19 and TRBJ1-5, with 7 bases that match TRBD1. Germline V gene lookup returns CDR1 LNHDA and CDR2 SQIVND (reference sequence). The CDR3 sequence is 15 residues long. V lost 6 bases, J lost 3 bases, and 8 bases stayed unmatched. This CDR3 reads CASSPETGFNQPQHF. DNA for the CDR3: TGTGCCAGTAGCCCGGAGACAGGGTTCAATCAGCCCCAGCATTTT.

The CDR3 spells CASSRGRRQGETEAFF. The CDR3 nucleotides read TGTGCCAGCAGCCGCGGAAGGCGCCAGGGAGAAACTGAAGCTTTCTTT. The chain combines TRBV14 with TRBJ1-1; tentatively, D is TRBD1 (5 bases). V gave up 4 bases and J gave up 5 bases, with 20 bases separating them. The CDR3 loop spans 16 amino acids. Germline V CDR1 and CDR2: SGHDN, FVKESK.

The V and J genes are TRBV19 and TRBJ2-3; 14 nucleotides agree with TRBD2. J was trimmed by 5 bases and V by 0 bases; bases with no gene match: 1. The germline V gene encodes CDR1 LNHDA and CDR2 SQIVND (reference sequence). The CDR3 sequence is 16 residues long. This CDR3 is CASSIDGLAGGDTQYF. CDR3 DNA sequence: TGTGCCAGTAGTATAGACGGACTAGCGGGGGGAGATACGCAGTATTTT.

In its sample, this clone is medium-sized. DNA of the CDR3: TGTGCCAGCGGCCCGATAACAGATTCCTACGAGCAGTACTTC. Translation: CASGPITDSYEQYF. The chain has TRBV7-9 and TRBJ2-7; no clear D. There are 14 residues in the CDR3. Germline V gene sequence: CDR1 SEHNR, CDR2 FQNEAQ (reference sequence). The V end lost 8 bases, the J end lost 1 base, and 15 bases lay between the germline ends.

The rearrangement joins TRBV24-1 to TRBJ2-1; D gene uncertain. The CDR3 covers 14 residues. V lost 6 bases and J lost 0, with 8 bases in between. Germline CDR1 reads KGHDR; CDR2 reads SFDVKD. The CDR3 here is CATSPWGSYNEQFF. The CDR3 DNA is TGTGCCACCAGTCCCTGGGGCTCCTACAATGAGCAGTTCTTC.

The CDR3 is CASNPGLLTNQPQHF. As DNA, the CDR3 is TGTGCCAGCAACCCTGGATTATTGACCAATCAGCCCCAGCATTTT. The chain recombines TRBV6-5 with TRBJ1-5; unclear D gene. The CDR3 extends over 15 amino acids. The germline CDR1 and CDR2 sequences are MNHEY and SVGAGI. V dropped 7 bases and J dropped 3 bases, with 16 bases sitting between them.

The chain is built from TRBV9 and TRBJ2-5; possibly TRBD2 for D (6 bases). The CDR3 spans 13 residues. Germline V lookup: CDR1 SGDLS, CDR2 YYNGEE. V was cut by 7 bases and J by 9 bases, with 19 bases left in between. CDR3 bases: TGTGCCAGCCCTCTGACTCAGACGGGGGCCCAGTACTTC. Translated, it gives CASPLTQTGAQYF.